This TCR beta chain appears in the sequencing data of a study of response to subunit inactivated influenza vaccine (dated by TCRdb to between 2017 and 2018). In terms of the full investigation: Deep quantitative profiling of the T cell receptor repertoire was used in the study to follow responses to a trivalent subunit inactivated influenza vaccine. What the authors observed across the whole study: It was suggested by the authors that each seasonal influenza vaccination may recruit only a limited number of new T cells.

This clonotype occurred a few times. Its antigen is still unknown. Per-base quality was not reported, and no clone a single base away is much larger than it. Library method: RT-PCR. Reads for this sample came from an Illumina HiSeq 2500. TCRdb cleaned the public reads at Q25 with fastp, built clones with MiXCR and kept in-frame beta chains. CDR3 protein duplicates are merged, each entry listing the most common genes and DNA. This sample comprises around 580,000 distinct CDR3 sequences, 10% to 15% of them detected only once. The ten largest clones take up roughly 10% of the sample. The sequencing used PBMCs from blood, collected on the day of vaccination. This sequence originates from a man aged 45-65 years who received an inactivated influenza vaccine. Donor details come from another sample of the same person, matched by shared clones.

The CDR3 amino acid sequence is: CATSRDSFRLGDTQYF. The DNA is TGTGCCACCAGCAGAGATAGCTTCAGGTTGGGAGATACGCAGTATTTT. The sequence links TRBV15 to TRBJ2-3; there is no confident call for the D gene. V drops 0 bases and J drops 5 bases, leaving 15 bases in between. The germline V gene (reference sequence) yields LNHNV for CDR1 and YYDKDF for CDR2. Reading from cysteine to phenylalanine, the CDR3 counts 16 amino acids. This entry keeps only the CDR3 DNA: 48 bases, framed from base 1.